This T cell receptor (beta chain) comes out of a study of blood T cell repertoires in COVID-19. This clone was seen just once. The assay was immunoSEQ multiplex PCR, and TCRdb's table has in-frame clones only and misses some. The sample comprises a few hundred thousand clones, 80% to 85% of which are singletons, and 3% to 3.5% rests with the top ten. The V gene lost 4 bases and the J gene lost 5 bases, with 20 bases spanning the gap. The CDR3 length is 16 residues. Germline values: CDR1 MNHEY, CDR2 SMNVEV (reference sequence). This sequence was found in a woman in her 30s who had recovered from COVID-19. The source material was peripheral blood. V gene TRBV27 combines with J gene TRBJ2-5, with D perhaps TRBD1 (6 bases). The CDR3: CASSSARGWNVETQYF. CDR3 in DNA: TGTGCCAGCAGTTCCGCCAGGGGATGGAACGTCGAGACCCAGTACTTC.